This TCR beta chain derives from a study of OX40 agonist ivuxolimab in advanced cancers. The method was immunoSEQ multiplex PCR; TCRdb's version includes in-frame clones alone and lacks a portion of them. Of tens of thousands of clones listed, about nine tenths were seen once; the top ten hold 21%. The germline CDR1 and CDR2 sequences are SEHNR and FQNEAQ (reference sequence). The CDR3 extends over 11 amino acids. V dropped 5 bases and J dropped 3 bases, with 5 bases sitting between them. This clone was counted once. The starting material was CD4+ or CD8+ T cells sorted from blood, obtained in a trial of the OX40 agonist ivuxolimab. This receptor was taken from an adult with an advanced solid tumor such as melanoma, head and neck, liver or kidney cancer. The chain couples TRBV7-9 to TRBJ2-7; D is unresolved. CDR3 region: CASSPHYEQYF. The CDR3 DNA is TGTGCCAGCAGCCCTCACTACGAGCAGTACTTC.